Listed below are T cell receptor beta chains from one sample, sequenced in a study of T cells in Graves' hyperthyroidism and ophthalmopathy. TCRdb passed the multiplex PCR reads through MiXCR, listing each CDR3 protein once. The sample has hundreds of thousands of distinct CDR3 sequences, about 25% seen once. Sequencing was done on a sample of blood. Receptors originate from a middle-aged man with Graves' hyperthyroidism that later progressed to Graves' ophthalmopathy. The CDR3 runs from the conserved cysteine through the conserved F or W. D genes are given only for firm matches. Part of the rows lack a size; the others show once, few, many or a class for expanded clones.

TRBJ1-1 | TRBV20-1 | - | - | CSARDRRAGSEAFF | TGCAGTGCTAGAGATCGACGGGCTGGGAGTGAAGCTTTCTTT
TRBJ2-7 | TRBV28 | - | - | CASSRGGASYEQYF | TGTGCCAGCAGCCGTGGGGGGGCTAGCTACGAGCAGTACTTC
TRBJ1-2 | TRBV19 | TRBD1 | many | CASSISDRDGYTF | TGTGCCAGTAGTATTTCCGACAGGGACGGCTACACCTTC
TRBJ1-3 | TRBV28 | - | many | CASTSGYSGNTIYF | TGTGCCAGCACTTCGGGGTACTCTGGAAACACCATATATTTT
TRBJ1-5 | TRBV6-2/TRBV6-3 | - | many | CASSYEGGSGYSNQPQHF | TGTGCCAGCAGTTACGAGGGCGGGTCAGGCTATAGCAATCAGCCCCAGCATTTT
TRBJ2-7 | TRBV28 | TRBD1 | - | CASSFGDSRTYEQYF | TGTGCCAGCAGTTTTGGGGACAGCAGGACCTACGAGCAGTACTTC
TRBJ2-2 | TRBV6-5 | - | - | CASSYPGPTGELFF | TGTGCCAGCAGTTACCCAGGCCCCACCGGGGAGCTGTTTTTT
TRBJ2-5 | TRBV18 | - | many | CASSRDTQETQYF | TGTGCCAGCAGTCGGGACACCCAAGAGACCCAGTACTTC
TRBJ2-7 | TRBV7-8 | TRBD1 | - | CASSPRQGIYEQYF | TGTGCCAGCAGCCCTCGACAGGGCATCTACGAGCAGTACTTC
TRBJ1-1 | TRBV12-3/TRBV12-4 | - | - | CASSFGRWIQTEAFF | TGTGCCAGCAGTTTTGGCAGGTGGATTCAAACTGAAGCTTTCTTT
TRBJ2-5 | TRBV2 | TRBD1 | - | CASTRTGVETQYF | TGTGCCAGCACGAGGACAGGGGTAGAGACCCAGTACTTC
TRBJ2-7 | TRBV6-2/TRBV6-3 | TRBD2 | many | CASTRLAPTYEQYF | TGTGCCAGCACCAGACTAGCGCCTACCTACGAGCAGTACTTC
TRBJ2-7 | TRBV12-3/TRBV12-4 | TRBD1 | - | CASSFRTGGLEQYF | TGTGCCAGCAGCTTCAGGACAGGGGGCCTCGAGCAGTACTTC
TRBJ2-5 | TRBV6-5 | - | - | CASSYGASFGETQYF | TGTGCCAGCAGTTACGGCGCGTCCTTCGGGGAGACCCAGTACTTC
TRBJ2-5 | TRBV3-1 | - | few | CASSQEFRTGLRFQETQYF | TGTGCCAGCAGCCAAGAATTCCGGACGGGCCTGAGATTCCAAGAGACCCAGTACTTC
TRBJ2-2 | TRBV6-4 | - | many | CASSGPWAGELFF | TGTGCCAGCAGTGGACCTTGGGCCGGGGAGCTGTTTTTT
TRBJ1-2 | TRBV29-1 | TRBD1 | - | CSVVTGEKGFYGYTF | TGCAGCGTTGTGACAGGGGAGAAAGGCTTCTATGGCTACACCTTC
TRBJ2-7 | TRBV7-2 | - | - | CASSKNRGAFEQYF | TGTGCCAGCAGCAAAAATCGCGGAGCCTTCGAGCAGTACTTC
TRBJ2-5 | TRBV11-2 | - | many | CASSPDTYQETQYF | TGTGCCAGCAGCCCCGACACGTACCAAGAGACCCAGTACTTC
TRBJ1-5 | TRBV3-1 | - | many | CASSQVYRDQPQHF | TGTGCCAGCAGCCAAGTTTATAGGGACCAGCCCCAGCATTTT
TRBJ1-2 | TRBV25-1 | - | many | CASSEGPRYTF | TGTGCCAGCAGCGAGGGACCCCGCTACACCTTC
TRBJ2-7 | TRBV28 | TRBD2 | - | CASSYDLAGGPWEQYF | TGTGCCAGCAGTTATGACCTAGCGGGAGGGCCGTGGGAGCAGTACTTC
TRBJ1-5 | TRBV6-1 | - | many | CASSDAGPQHF | TGTGCCAGCAGTGACGCGGGGCCCCAGCATTTT
TRBJ2-7 | TRBV7-9 | - | many | CASSPSPPGYEQYF | TGTGCCAGCAGCCCATCCCCCCCGGGCTACGAGCAGTACTTC
TRBJ2-5 | TRBV27 | - | - | CASSPSPGRKSETQYF | TGTGCCAGCAGTCCTTCCCCAGGTCGCAAGTCGGAGACCCAGTACTTC
TRBJ2-6 | TRBV27 | - | many | CASSFKGLGSGANVLTF | TGTGCCAGCAGTTTTAAGGGCTTGGGCTCTGGGGCCAACGTCCTGACTTTC
TRBJ1-2 | TRBV6-2/TRBV6-3 | TRBD1 | few | CASSYYRDSGYTF | TGTGCCAGCAGTTACTACCGGGACAGTGGCTACACCTTC
TRBJ2-2 | TRBV18 | - | many | CASSPWTANTGELFF | TGTGCCAGCTCACCATGGACAGCGAACACCGGGGAGCTGTTTTTT